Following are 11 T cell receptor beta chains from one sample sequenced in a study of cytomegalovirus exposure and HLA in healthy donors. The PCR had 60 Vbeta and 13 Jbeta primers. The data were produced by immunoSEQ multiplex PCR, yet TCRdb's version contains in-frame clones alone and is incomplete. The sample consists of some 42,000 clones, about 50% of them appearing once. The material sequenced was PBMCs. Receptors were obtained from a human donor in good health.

The chain's CDR3 is CASSIAPQGAKNIQYF. Here the CDR3 DNA reads TGTGCCAGTAGTATAGCTCCCCAGGGGGCCAAAAACATTCAGTACTTC. The chain has TRBV19 and TRBJ2-4; D is possibly TRBD1 (6 bases). CDR1 and CDR2 from the germline V gene are LNHDA and SQIVND (reference sequence). V lost 1 base, J lost 1 base, and 11 bases lay in between. The CDR3 extends over 16 amino acids.

Written as DNA, the CDR3 is TGTGCCAGCAGCTTAACGTTCGTCAGGGCAGAGCAGGGCTACACCTTC. This gives the protein CASSLTFVRAEQGYTF. J is TRBJ1-2 and V is TRBV7-3; tentatively, D is TRBD1 (5 bases). CDR3 size: 16 residues. V lost 0 bases to trimming and J lost 8 bases, with 19 bases between them. CDR1 and CDR2 (germline): SGHTA, FQGTGA.

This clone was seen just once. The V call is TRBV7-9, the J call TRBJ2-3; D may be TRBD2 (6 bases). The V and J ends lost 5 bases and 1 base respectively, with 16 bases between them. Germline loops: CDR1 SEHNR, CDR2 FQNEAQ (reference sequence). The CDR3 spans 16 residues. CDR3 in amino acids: CASSTSRTTGTDTQYF. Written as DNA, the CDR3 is TGTGCCAGCAGCACAAGTCGGACTACCGGCACAGATACGCAGTATTTT.

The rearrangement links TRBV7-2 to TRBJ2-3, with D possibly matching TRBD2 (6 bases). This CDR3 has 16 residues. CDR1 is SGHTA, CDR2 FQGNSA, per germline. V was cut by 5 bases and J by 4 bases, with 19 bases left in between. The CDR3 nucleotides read TGTGCCAGCAGCCGGACACGACTCGCTAGCGCAGATACGCAGTATTTT. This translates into CASSRTRLASADTQYF. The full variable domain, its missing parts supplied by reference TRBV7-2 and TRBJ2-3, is GAGVSQSPSNKVTEKGKDVELRCDPISGHTALYWYRQSLGQGLEFLIYFQGNSAPDKSGLPSDRFSAERTGGSVSTLTIQRTQQEDSAVYLCASSRTRLASADTQYFGPGTRLTVL.

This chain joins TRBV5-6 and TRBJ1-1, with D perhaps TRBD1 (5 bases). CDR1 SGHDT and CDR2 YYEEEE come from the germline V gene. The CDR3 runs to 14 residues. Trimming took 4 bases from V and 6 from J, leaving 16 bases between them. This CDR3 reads CASSRAGLPPEAFF. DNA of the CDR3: TGTGCCAGCAGCCGTGCAGGGCTTCCCCCTGAAGCTTTCTTT.

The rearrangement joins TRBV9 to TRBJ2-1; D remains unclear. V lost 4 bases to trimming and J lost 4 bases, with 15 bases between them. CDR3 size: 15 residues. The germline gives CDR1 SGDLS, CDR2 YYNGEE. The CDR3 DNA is TGTGCCAGCAGCCCTATTTATGGGCTGTACAATGAGCAGTTCTTC. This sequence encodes CASSPIYGLYNEQFF.

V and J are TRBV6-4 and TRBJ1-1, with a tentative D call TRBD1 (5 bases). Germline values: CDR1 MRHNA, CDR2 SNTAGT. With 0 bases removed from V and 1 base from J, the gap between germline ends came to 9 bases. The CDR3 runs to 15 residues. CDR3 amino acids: CASSDSGAPNTEAFF. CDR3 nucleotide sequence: TGTGCCAGCAGTGACTCAGGGGCCCCGAACACTGAAGCTTTCTTT.

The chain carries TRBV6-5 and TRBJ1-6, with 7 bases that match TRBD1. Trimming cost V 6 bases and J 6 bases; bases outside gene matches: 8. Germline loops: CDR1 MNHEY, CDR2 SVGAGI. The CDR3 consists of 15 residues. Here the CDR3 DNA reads TGTGCCAGCAGGGCTCGACAGGGCGTTAATTCACCCCTCCACTTT. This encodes CASRARQGVNSPLHF.

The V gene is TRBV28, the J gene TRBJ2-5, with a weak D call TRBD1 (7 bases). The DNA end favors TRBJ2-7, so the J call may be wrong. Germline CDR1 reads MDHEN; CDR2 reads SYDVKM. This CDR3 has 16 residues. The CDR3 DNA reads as TGTGCCAGCAGTTTAGTTGGAGGGAGAGGGGGCGACGAGCAGTACTTC. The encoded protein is CASSLVGGRGGDEQYF.

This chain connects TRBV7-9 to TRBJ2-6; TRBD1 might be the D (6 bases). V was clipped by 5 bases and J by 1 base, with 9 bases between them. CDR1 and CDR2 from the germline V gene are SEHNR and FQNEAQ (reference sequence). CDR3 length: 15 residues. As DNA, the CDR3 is TGTGCCAGCAGCCCCAGGGGTTCTGGGGCCAACGTCCTGACTTTC. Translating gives CASSPRGSGANVLTF.

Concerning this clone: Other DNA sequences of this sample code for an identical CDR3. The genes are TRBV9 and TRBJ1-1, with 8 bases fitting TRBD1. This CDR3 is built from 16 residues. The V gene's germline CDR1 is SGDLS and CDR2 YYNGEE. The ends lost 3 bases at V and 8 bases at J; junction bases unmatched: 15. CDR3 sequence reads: CASSAGQANRPTEAFF. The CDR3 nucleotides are TGTGCCAGCAGCGCGGGACAGGCTAACAGACCAACAGAAGCTTTCTTT.